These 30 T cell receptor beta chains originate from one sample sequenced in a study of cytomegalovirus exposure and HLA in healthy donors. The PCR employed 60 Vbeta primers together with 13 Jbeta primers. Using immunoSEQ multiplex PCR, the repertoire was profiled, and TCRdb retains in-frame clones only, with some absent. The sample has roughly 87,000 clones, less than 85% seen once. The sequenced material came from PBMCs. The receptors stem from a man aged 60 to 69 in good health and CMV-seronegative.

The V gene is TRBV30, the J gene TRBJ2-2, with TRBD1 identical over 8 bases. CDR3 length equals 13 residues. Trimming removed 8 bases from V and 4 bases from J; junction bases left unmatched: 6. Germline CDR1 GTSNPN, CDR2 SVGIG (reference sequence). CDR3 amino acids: CAQDRGVTGELFF. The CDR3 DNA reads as TGTGCCCAAGACAGGGGCGTCACCGGGGAGCTGTTTTTT.

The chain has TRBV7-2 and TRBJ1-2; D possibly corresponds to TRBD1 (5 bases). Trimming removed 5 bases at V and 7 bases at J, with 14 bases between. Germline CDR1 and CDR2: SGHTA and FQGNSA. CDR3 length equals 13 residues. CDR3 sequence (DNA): TGTGCCAGCAGCCCACGTAGGGGTGGTGGCTACACCTTC. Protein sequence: CASSPRRGGGYTF. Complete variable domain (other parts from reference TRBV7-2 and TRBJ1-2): GAGVSQSPSNKVTEKGKDVELRCDPISGHTALYWYRQSLGQGLEFLIYFQGNSAPDKSGLPSDRFSAERTGGSVSTLTIQRTQQEDSAVYLCASSPRRGGGYTFGSGTRLTVV.

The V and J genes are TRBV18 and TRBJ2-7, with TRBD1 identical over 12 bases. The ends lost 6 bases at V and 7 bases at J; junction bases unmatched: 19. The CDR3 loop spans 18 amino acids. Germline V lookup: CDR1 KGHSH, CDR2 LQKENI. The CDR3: CASSIGGGQGALSGEQYF. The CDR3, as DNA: TGTGCCAGCTCCATCGGCGGGGGACAGGGGGCCCTGTCGGGTGAGCAGTACTTC.

In DNA, the CDR3 is TGTGCCAGCAGTGAGCGACAGAACACCATATATTTT. It specifies CASSERQNTIYF. The gene calls are TRBV6-1 and TRBJ1-3; possibly TRBD1 for D (5 bases). V was pared by 3 bases and J by 7 bases, with 7 bases between. There are 12 residues in the CDR3. Germline CDR1 is MNHNS and CDR2 is SASEGT.

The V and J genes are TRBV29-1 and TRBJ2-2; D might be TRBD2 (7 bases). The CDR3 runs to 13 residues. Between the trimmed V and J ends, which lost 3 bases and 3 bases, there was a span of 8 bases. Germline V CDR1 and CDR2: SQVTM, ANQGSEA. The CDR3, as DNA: TGCAGCGTTGACGGGGGGCACACCGGGGAGCTGTTTTTT. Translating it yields CSVDGGHTGELFF.

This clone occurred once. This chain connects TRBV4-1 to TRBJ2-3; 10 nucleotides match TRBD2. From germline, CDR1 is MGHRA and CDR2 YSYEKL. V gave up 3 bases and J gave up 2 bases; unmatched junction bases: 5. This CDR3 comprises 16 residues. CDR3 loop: CASSQRAGGLTDTQYF. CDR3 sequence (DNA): TGCGCCAGCAGCCAGAGAGCGGGGGGGCTCACAGATACGCAGTATTTT.

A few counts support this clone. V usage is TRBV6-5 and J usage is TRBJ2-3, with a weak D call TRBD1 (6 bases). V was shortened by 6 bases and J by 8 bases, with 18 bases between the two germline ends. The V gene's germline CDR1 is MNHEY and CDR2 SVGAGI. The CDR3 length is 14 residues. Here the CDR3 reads CASSDTPTRGTQYF. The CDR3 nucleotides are TGTGCCAGCAGCGATACCCCAACCAGGGGTACGCAGTATTTT.

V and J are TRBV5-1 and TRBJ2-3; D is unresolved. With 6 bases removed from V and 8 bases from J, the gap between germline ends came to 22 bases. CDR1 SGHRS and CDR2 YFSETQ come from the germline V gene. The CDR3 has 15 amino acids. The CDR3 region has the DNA TGCGCCAGCACCGAAGCGACCGGCCTTTTAGCTACGCAGTATTTT. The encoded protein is CASTEATGLLATQYF.

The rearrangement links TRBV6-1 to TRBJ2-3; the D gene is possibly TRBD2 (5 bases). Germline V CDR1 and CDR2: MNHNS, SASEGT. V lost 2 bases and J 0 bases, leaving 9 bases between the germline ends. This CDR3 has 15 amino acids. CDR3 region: CASSELRGSTDTQYF. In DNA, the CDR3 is TGTGCCAGCAGTGAACTCCGGGGAAGCACAGATACGCAGTATTTT.

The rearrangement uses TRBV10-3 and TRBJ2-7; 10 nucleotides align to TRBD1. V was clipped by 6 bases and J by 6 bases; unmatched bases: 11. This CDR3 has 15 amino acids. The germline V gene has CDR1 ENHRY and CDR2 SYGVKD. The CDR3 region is CAIRLGQGVGGEQYF. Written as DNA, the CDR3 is TGTGCCATCAGGCTTGGACAGGGGGTCGGTGGCGAGCAGTACTTC.

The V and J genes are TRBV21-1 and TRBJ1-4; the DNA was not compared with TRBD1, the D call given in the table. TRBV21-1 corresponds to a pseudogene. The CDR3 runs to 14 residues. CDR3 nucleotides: TGTGCCAGCATCCCGACAGGGCGGAATGAAAAACTGTTTTTT. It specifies CASIPTGRNEKLFF.

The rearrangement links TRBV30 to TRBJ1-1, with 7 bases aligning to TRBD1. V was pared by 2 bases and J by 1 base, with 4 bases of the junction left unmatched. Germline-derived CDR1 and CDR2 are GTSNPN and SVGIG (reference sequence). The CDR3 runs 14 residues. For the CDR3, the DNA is TGTGCCTGGAGTCTGGGACAGCCGAACACTGAAGCTTTCTTT. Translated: CAWSLGQPNTEAFF.

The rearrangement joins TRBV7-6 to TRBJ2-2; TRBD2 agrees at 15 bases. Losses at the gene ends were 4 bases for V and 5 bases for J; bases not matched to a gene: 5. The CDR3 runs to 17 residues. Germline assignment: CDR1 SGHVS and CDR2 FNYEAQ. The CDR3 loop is CASSWTSGGARTGELFF. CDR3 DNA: TGTGCCAGCAGCTGGACTAGCGGGGGGGCACGGACCGGGGAGCTGTTTTTT.

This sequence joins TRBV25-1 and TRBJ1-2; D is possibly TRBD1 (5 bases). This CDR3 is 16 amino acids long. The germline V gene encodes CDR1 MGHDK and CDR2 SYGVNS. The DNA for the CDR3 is TGTGTCCTCACATATGTCGGGGGTCAAGCTAACTATGGCTACACCTTC. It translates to CVLTYVGGQANYGYTF.

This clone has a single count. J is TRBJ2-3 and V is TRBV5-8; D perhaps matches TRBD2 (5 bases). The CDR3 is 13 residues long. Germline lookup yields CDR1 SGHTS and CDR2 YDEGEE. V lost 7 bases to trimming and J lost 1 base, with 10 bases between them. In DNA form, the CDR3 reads TGTGCCAGCCGGAGTAGCGGCACAGATACGCAGTATTTT. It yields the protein CASRSSGTDTQYF.

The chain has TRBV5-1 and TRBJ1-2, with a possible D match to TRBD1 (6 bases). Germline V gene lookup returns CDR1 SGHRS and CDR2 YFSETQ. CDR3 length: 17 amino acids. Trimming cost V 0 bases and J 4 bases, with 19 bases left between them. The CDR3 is CASSLETGTPKFYGYTF. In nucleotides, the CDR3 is TGCGCCAGCAGCTTGGAGACGGGGACACCAAAATTCTATGGCTACACCTTC.

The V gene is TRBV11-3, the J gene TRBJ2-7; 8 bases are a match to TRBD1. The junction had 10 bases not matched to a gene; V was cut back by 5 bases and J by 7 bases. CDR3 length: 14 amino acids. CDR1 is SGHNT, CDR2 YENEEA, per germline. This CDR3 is CASSQGAADGEQYF. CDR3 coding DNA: TGTGCCAGCAGCCAGGGGGCGGCCGACGGGGAGCAGTACTTC.

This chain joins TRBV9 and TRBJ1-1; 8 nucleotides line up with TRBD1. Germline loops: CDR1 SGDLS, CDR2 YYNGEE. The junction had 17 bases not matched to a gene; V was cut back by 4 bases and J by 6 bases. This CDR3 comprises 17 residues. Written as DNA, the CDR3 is TGTGCCAGCAGCCCCCCCGGACAGGGTACCGGGATAGCTGAAGCTTTCTTT. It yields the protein CASSPPGQGTGIAEAFF.

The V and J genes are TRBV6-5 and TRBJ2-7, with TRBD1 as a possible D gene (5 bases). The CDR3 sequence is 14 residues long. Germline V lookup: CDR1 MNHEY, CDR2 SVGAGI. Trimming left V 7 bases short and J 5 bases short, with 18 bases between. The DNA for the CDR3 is TGTGCCAGCAATCCGACAGACCTCCGGGACGAGCAGTACTTC. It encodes CASNPTDLRDEQYF.

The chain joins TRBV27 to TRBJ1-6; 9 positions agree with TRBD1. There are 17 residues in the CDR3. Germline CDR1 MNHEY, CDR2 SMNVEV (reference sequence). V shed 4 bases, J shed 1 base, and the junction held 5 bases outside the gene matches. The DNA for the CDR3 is TGTGCCAGCAGTTCGGGGACAGGGATTTCCTATAATTCACCCCTCCACTTT. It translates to CASSSGTGISYNSPLHF.

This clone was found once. The CDR3 DNA reads as TGCGCCAGCAGCTTGTTCGGGGGGGGCTCCTACAATGAGCAGTTCTTC. Its translation: CASSLFGGGSYNEQFF. This chain links TRBV5-1 with TRBJ2-1; 8 positions agree with TRBD2. The CDR3 runs to 16 residues. V lost 1 base, J lost 0 bases, and 3 bases stayed unmatched. Germline V gene lookup returns CDR1 SGHRS and CDR2 YFSETQ.

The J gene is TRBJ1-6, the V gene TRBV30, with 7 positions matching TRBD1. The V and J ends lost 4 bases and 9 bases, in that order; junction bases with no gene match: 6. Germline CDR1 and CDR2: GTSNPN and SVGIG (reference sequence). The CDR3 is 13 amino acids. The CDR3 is CAWTTGVGSPLHF. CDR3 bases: TGTGCCTGGACCACAGGGGTGGGTTCACCCCTCCACTTT.

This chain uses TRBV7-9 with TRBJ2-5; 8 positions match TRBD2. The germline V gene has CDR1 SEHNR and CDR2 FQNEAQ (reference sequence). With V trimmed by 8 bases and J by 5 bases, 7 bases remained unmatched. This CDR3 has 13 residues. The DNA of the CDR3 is TGTGCCAGCGACGGGGGGGGTAGGGAGACCCAGTACTTC. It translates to CASDGGGRETQYF.

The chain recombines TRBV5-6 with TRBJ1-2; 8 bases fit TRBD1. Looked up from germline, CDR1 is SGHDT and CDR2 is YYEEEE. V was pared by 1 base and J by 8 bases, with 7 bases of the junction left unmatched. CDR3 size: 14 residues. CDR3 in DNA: TGTGCCAGCAGCTTGCGTGGCAGGGGGCAAGGCTACACCTTC. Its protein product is CASSLRGRGQGYTF.

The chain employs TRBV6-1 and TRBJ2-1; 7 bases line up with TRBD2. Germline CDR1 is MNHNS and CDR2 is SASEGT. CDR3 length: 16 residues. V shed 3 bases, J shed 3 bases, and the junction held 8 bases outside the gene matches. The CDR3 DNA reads TGTGCCAGCAGTGAGGGGGAGGGGTTTAGCTACAATGAGCAGTTCTTC. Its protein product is CASSEGEGFSYNEQFF.

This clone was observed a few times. The CDR3 sequence is CASSTQGNTEAFF. CDR3 coding DNA: TGTGCCAGCAGCACCCAGGGAAACACTGAAGCTTTCTTT. The chain couples TRBV27 to TRBJ1-1; maybe TRBD1 (5 bases). Germline lookup yields CDR1 MNHEY and CDR2 SMNVEV (reference sequence). Trimming left V 6 bases short and J 2 bases short, with 10 bases between. The CDR3 is 13 amino acids.

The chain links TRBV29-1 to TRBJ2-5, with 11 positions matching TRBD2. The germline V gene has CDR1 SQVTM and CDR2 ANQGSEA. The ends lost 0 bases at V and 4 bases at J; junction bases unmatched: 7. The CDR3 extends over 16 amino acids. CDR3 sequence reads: CSVEEQRTSGGETQYF. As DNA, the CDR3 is TGCAGCGTTGAAGAACAGAGAACTAGCGGGGGAGAGACCCAGTACTTC.

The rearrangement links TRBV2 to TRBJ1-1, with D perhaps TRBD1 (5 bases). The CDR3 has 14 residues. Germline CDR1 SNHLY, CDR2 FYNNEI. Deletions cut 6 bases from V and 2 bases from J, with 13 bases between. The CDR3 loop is CASRLGGTNTEAFF. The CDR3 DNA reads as TGTGCCAGCAGGCTGGGGGGGACCAACACTGAAGCTTTCTTT.

The CDR3 loop reads CASSSPRGGPRRSTDTQYF. DNA of the CDR3: TGTGCCAGCAGCTCGCCTAGGGGGGGGCCGAGGCGTAGCACAGATACGCAGTATTTT. The rearrangement uses TRBV7-3 and TRBJ2-3, with a weak D call TRBD2 (7 bases). Trimming removed 4 bases from V and 0 bases from J, with 23 bases in between. The germline gives CDR1 SGHTA, CDR2 FQGTGA. The CDR3 totals 19 residues.

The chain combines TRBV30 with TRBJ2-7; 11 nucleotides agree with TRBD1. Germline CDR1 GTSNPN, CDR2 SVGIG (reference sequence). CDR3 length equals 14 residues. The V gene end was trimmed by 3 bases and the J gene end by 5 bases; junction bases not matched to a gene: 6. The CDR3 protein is CAWRDRGLWDEQYF. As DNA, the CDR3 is TGTGCCTGGAGGGACAGGGGGCTTTGGGACGAGCAGTACTTC.